This T cell receptor beta chain originates from a study of blood T cell repertoires in COVID-19 (dated by TCRdb to 2019 to 2021). General notes on the study: Samples covering the acute and convalescent phases of COVID-19 were provided by collaborators in the United States, Italy and Spain. The prospective study material was composed of cDNA or gDNA derived from T cells, B-cell-depleted T cells, or PBMCs. Deeply sampled blood TCRbeta repertoires from subjects exposed to, actively infected with, or recovered from COVID-19 were included in the dataset. A freely available public database, intended as a resource for researchers studying the immune response to SARS-CoV-2, is where the repertoires were released. The samples were drawn from two sources: the first 160 participants of the ongoing ImmuneRACE study, and 1,200 or so subjects contributed by 6 global collaborators. The sample metadata nearly always contained a de-identified subject ID, COVID-19 status, age in years and sex. HLA class I and class II types, where available, came from metadata supplied by the sample provider rather than from assay-based typing.

The study at large found these results: The amount of clinical and demographic metadata varied by source and participant and was provided uncurated.

From the cysteine up to the phenylalanine, the CDR3 has a length of 15 residues. Solely the CDR3 DNA is kept, with 45 bases framed from the first base. Trimming accounts for 0 bases at V and 5 bases at J, while the number of junction bases matched to no gene is 5. The germline V gene (reference sequence) gives CDR1 as LGHDT and CDR2 as YNNKEL. TCRbeta CDR3 regions were amplified from genomic DNA by means of the immunoSEQ Assay, a bias-controlled multiplex PCR. On the authors' methods: The number of nucleated cells in each sample was estimated by amplification of reference gene primers within the assay. Sequence reads were collapsed and filtered to measure the absolute abundance of every unique TCRbeta CDR3 rearrangement. Productive Simpson clonality was computed per sample as the square root of Simpson's diversity index over productive rearrangements. The table comes from immuneACCESS by way of TCRdb, which keeps in-frame sequences with V and J called. Part of the clones is missing from these tables; in studies checked, under half for an unresolved V gene and the rest for unknown reasons. For V, J and clone size, that table is used; D and trimming come from the DNA. In this sample the table shows about 220,000 clones, roughly four fifths of which occur a single time. The leading ten clones occupy approximately 2.5% of the sample.

This clone was counted between two and nine times. Its antigen is still unknown. Base-call qualities are not available, and no considerably larger clone is one nucleotide away. Each collaborating institution followed its own protocols to collect whole blood in K2EDTA tubes. For TCRbeta analysis, collaborators shipped samples in one of three forms: frozen whole blood, isolated PBMCs, or DNA extracted from either of those sample types. Sequenced sample: peripheral blood. This chain is built from TRBV3-1 (or the pseudogene TRBV3-2) and TRBJ1-1; 8 bases in the middle match TRBD1. The sequence derives from a woman aged 55-69 years with acute or convalescent COVID-19. The CDR3 loop reads CASSQDHRGRTEAFF. At the DNA level, the sequence is TGTGCCAGCAGCCAAGATCACAGGGGGAGGACTGAAGCTTTCTTT.